Sequencing of this T cell receptor (beta chain) was carried out in a study of CXCR3-negative and CXCR3-positive naive CD8 T cells. The germline V gene has CDR1 SQVTM and CDR2 ANQGSEA. This CDR3 contains 14 residues. TRB cDNA was prepared as libraries by UMI-labeled 5' RACE. Reanalyzing the 5' RACE reads, TCRdb keeps one entry per CDR3 protein, without DNA. This listing includes over 40,000 distinct CDR3 sequences. This clonotype originated in a human donor in good health. Some clones in this sample may be carry-over from other donors' samples. Sequencing was done on a sample of naive CXCR3- CD8+ T cells from blood. Documented subset: CD45RO-CCR7+CD27+CD95- naive CD8+ T cells lacking CXCR3 (TNR3-). The rearrangement joins TRBV29-1 to TRBJ2-1; TCRdb's D gene call, TRBD2, goes unchecked for lack of DNA. This CDR3 is CSADGGVSYNEQFF.